This T cell receptor beta chain was sequenced during a study of long-term antiretroviral therapy in people with HIV. From germline, CDR1 is MNHEY and CDR2 SMNVEV (reference sequence). Trimming removed 5 bases from V and 3 bases from J; junction bases left unmatched: 2. This CDR3 spans 13 amino acids. Assay version v3.0 of immunoSEQ was used, and it was run at survey level. Measured with immunoSEQ multiplex PCR; TCRdb has only the in-frame clones, and not every one. In the table there are approximately 35,000 clones, approximately 85% of which are singletons. The chain couples TRBV27 to TRBJ2-3, with 7 bases matching TRBD1. The sequence came from a man in his late teens or twenties with HIV. The specimen comprised unsorted PBMCs, sampled 2.2 years after starting antiretroviral therapy. CDR3 nucleotide sequence: TGTGCCAGCAGTATGACAGGGACAGATACGCAGTATTTT. As protein: CASSMTGTDTQYF.